These 20 T cell receptor beta chains share one sample of origin, sequenced in a study of blood T cell repertoires in COVID-19 (dated by TCRdb to about 2020). Receptor libraries were prepared by the immunoSEQ multiplex PCR assay. TCRdb retrieved this table from immuneACCESS and kept in-frame rearrangements only. Not all clones are present; in checked studies, unresolved V genes account for under half, and no reason is known for the remainder. This sample holds 15,000 to 20,000 clones; about 90% were observed only once. Of the sample, around 4% is held by the ten largest clones. The material sequenced was peripheral blood. These receptors all come from a human donor in a cohort sampled during active COVID-19.

The chain combines TRBV28 with TRBJ1-4; 9 nucleotides line up with TRBD1. The CDR3 sequence is 15 residues long. The germline gives CDR1 MDHEN, CDR2 SYDVKM. The V gene end was trimmed by 8 bases and the J gene end by 8 bases; junction bases not matched to a gene: 12. CDR3 sequence reads: CASALGQGLYEKLFF. The CDR3 DNA reads TGTGCCAGCGCTCTCGGACAGGGGCTCTACGAAAAACTGTTTTTT.

In its sample, this clone was seen a few times. This rearrangement joins TRBV4-2 to TRBJ1-5, with a tentative D call TRBD1 (6 bases). Per germline, CDR1 LGHNA and CDR2 YNFKEQ. The germline V and J ends were trimmed by 3 bases and 4 bases, with 13 bases remaining between them. CDR3 length equals 15 residues. The CDR3 sequence: CASSHDDRGNQPQHF. The CDR3 DNA is TGTGCCAGCAGCCATGACGATAGGGGGAATCAGCCCCAGCATTTT.

The genes are TRBV29-1 and TRBJ2-7; D is perhaps TRBD2 (7 bases). CDR3 length equals 13 residues. Germline V gives CDR1 SQVTM, CDR2 ANQGSEA. V was trimmed by 7 bases and J by 9 bases, leaving 22 bases between them. CDR3 nucleotides: TGCAGCGCCGTGGAGGCGGGGGCTTTGCGGCAGTACGTC. Protein product: CSAVEAGALRQYV.

The V call is TRBV30, the J call TRBJ2-7, with D possibly being TRBD1 (6 bases). The CDR3 extends over 14 amino acids. V lost 1 base to trimming and J lost 7 bases, with 17 bases between them. Germline assignment: CDR1 GTSNPN and CDR2 SVGIG (reference sequence). CDR3 nucleotide sequence: TGTGCCTGGAGTGGGGGGCCAACCGGGGTAGAGCAGTACTTC. Translated: CAWSGGPTGVEQYF.

The chain employs TRBV4-1 and TRBJ2-7, with a tentative D call TRBD1 (6 bases). The germline V gene has CDR1 MGHRA and CDR2 YSYEKL. This CDR3 contains 15 residues. V was clipped by 4 bases and J by 4 bases, with 17 bases between them. The CDR3 DNA is TGCGCCAGCAGCCCGGGACACCTAACCGGGTACGAGCAGTACGTC. This gives the protein CASSPGHLTGYEQYV.

This chain's CDR3 is CASSQDSSGGLYEQYF. CDR3 coding DNA: TGCGCCAGCAGCCAAGATAGCAGCGGGGGGCTCTACGAGCAGTACTTC. The gene calls are TRBV4-1 and TRBJ2-7; 9 bases line up with TRBD2. J was trimmed by 3 bases and V by 0 bases; bases with no gene match: 6. The CDR3 spans 16 residues. The V gene's germline CDR1 is MGHRA and CDR2 YSYEKL.

The gene calls are TRBV6-2 or TRBV6-3 and TRBJ1-2, with a possible D match to TRBD1 (5 bases). V shed 4 bases and J shed 7 bases, with 16 bases lying between them. Germline-derived CDR1 and CDR2 are MNHEY and SVGEGT. The CDR3 extends over 14 amino acids. CDR3 protein: CASSSTRGGFGYTF. For the CDR3, the DNA is TGTGCCAGCAGTTCGACGCGGGGGGGTTTTGGCTACACCTTC.

The V and J genes are TRBV11-2 and TRBJ2-5; D not certain. The CDR3 runs to 16 residues. Trimming cost V 2 bases and J 5 bases, with 18 bases left between them. The germline V gene has CDR1 SGHAT and CDR2 FQNNGV. The CDR3 here is CASSLHPPSARETQYF. The CDR3 DNA reads as TGTGCCAGCAGCTTACATCCGCCCTCTGCTCGGGAGACCCAGTACTTC.

This chain joins TRBV10-3 and TRBJ2-1, with D possibly being TRBD2 (6 bases). The germline V gene encodes CDR1 ENHRY and CDR2 SYGVKD. Trimming pared 7 bases from V and 7 bases from J, leaving 17 bases between. This CDR3 is 14 amino acids long. The CDR3, as DNA: TGTGCCATCACCGGGGACTTAAGTAATAATGAGCAGTTCTTC. It yields the protein CAITGDLSNNEQFF.

This clone came up a few times. J is TRBJ2-7 and V is TRBV3-1 (or the pseudogene TRBV3-2), with 7 bases matching TRBD1. From germline, CDR1 is LGHDT and CDR2 YNNKEL (reference sequence). The V segment lost 8 bases and the J segment 1 base; nucleotides outside the gene matches: 2. The CDR3 covers 12 residues. CDR3 coding DNA: TGTGCCAGCGAGGGGGCGTCCTACGAGCAGTACTTC. Its translation: CASEGASYEQYF.

This chain uses TRBV6-4 with TRBJ2-2; weak D call: TRBD1 (5 bases). From germline, CDR1 is MRHNA and CDR2 SNTAGT. The V gene lost 5 bases and the J gene lost 5 bases, with 12 bases spanning the gap. The CDR3 is 14 residues long. CDR3 sequence: CASSPRGSTGELFF. The CDR3 DNA is TGTGCCAGCAGTCCTAGGGGAAGTACCGGGGAGCTGTTTTTT.

The chain combines TRBV10-1 with TRBJ2-1, with 7 nucleotides matching TRBD2. The germline CDR1 and CDR2 sequences are WNHNN and SYGVQD (reference sequence). The CDR3 sequence is 16 residues long. Trimming took 3 bases from V and 6 from J; bases not matched to a gene: 11. The CDR3 sequence is CASSELTSPEGNEQFF. CDR3 in DNA: TGCGCCAGCAGTGAACTGACTAGCCCAGAGGGCAATGAGCAGTTCTTC.

The chain uses TRBV18 and TRBJ2-1, with 12 bases identical to TRBD2. Germline values: CDR1 KGHSH, CDR2 LQKENI. CDR3 size: 18 residues. The trim removed 6 bases at V and 0 bases at J, leaving 9 bases unmatched. The CDR3 here is CASSPRTSGISSYNEQFF. The CDR3 DNA reads TGTGCCAGCTCCCCCCGGACTAGCGGGATCAGCTCCTACAATGAGCAGTTCTTC.

This clone was recorded only once. CDR3 nucleotides: TGTGCCAGCAGTCGGTTTTCTGCGAACACCGGGGAGCTGTTTTTT. As protein: CASSRFSANTGELFF. The chain combines TRBV25-1 with TRBJ2-2; D is unclear. CDR1 is MGHDK, CDR2 SYGVNS, per germline. CDR3 size: 15 residues. The V end was cut by 5 bases, the J end by 0 bases, with 10 bases between.

The chain uses TRBV7-2 and TRBJ2-1; maybe TRBD2 (6 bases). CDR3 size: 14 residues. Germline assignment: CDR1 SGHTA and CDR2 FQGNSA. Trimming pared 4 bases from V and 7 bases from J, leaving 14 bases between. CDR3 in amino acids: CASSSALLANEQFF. The CDR3 DNA sequence: TGTGCCAGCAGCTCAGCCTTACTAGCTAATGAGCAGTTCTTC.

The genes are TRBV6-5 and TRBJ2-5; TRBD2 matches at 7 bases. Germline-derived CDR1 and CDR2 are MNHEY and SVGAGI. This CDR3 is 15 amino acids long. V lost 0 bases to trimming and J lost 5 bases; unmatched junction nucleotides: 6. In nucleotides, the CDR3 is TGTGCCAGCAGTTACTCACGCGGGAGTGAGGAGACCCAGTACTTC. Amino acid sequence: CASSYSRGSEETQYF.

V is TRBV2 and J is TRBJ2-1, with 7 bases aligning to TRBD1. The V gene's germline CDR1 is SNHLY and CDR2 FYNNEI. CDR3 length: 13 residues. Trimming removed 6 bases from V and 5 bases from J; junction bases left unmatched: 4. The CDR3 DNA sequence: TGTGCCAGCAGGGCGGACAGGAACAATGAGCAGTTCTTC. Residues: CASRADRNNEQFF. Variable domain in full (rest from reference TRBV2 and TRBJ2-1): EPEVTQTPSHQVTQMGQEVILRCVPISNHLYFYWYRQILGQKVEFLVSFYNNEISEKSEIFDDQFSVERPDGSNFTLKIRSTKLEDSAMYFCASRADRNNEQFFGPGTRLTVL.

V is TRBV5-6 and J is TRBJ1-2, with a tentative D call TRBD1 (6 bases). Germline CDR1 and CDR2: SGHDT and YYEEEE. The CDR3 is 15 residues long. V was clipped by 2 bases and J by 5 bases, with 16 bases between them. The CDR3 DNA sequence: TGTGCCAGCAGCTTAGACATAGGACAGAATTATGGCTACACCTTC. Protein product: CASSLDIGQNYGYTF. The variable domain in full, completed from reference TRBV5-6 and TRBJ1-2, reads DAGVTQSPTHLIKTRGQQVTLRCSPKSGHDTVSWYQQALGQGPQFIFQYYEEEERQRGNFPDRFSGHQFPNYSSELNVNALLLGDSALYLCASSLDIGQNYGYTFGSGTRLTVV.

The chain employs TRBV5-1 and TRBJ1-6, with D tentatively TRBD1 (6 bases). Looked up from germline, CDR1 is SGHRS and CDR2 is YFSETQ. V shed 5 bases and J shed 6 bases, with 12 bases lying between them. This CDR3 spans 14 amino acids. CDR3 amino acids: CASSSGQRNSPLHF. The CDR3 nucleotides are TGCGCCAGCAGTTCCGGACAGCGTAATTCACCCCTCCACTTT.

V and J are TRBV5-1 and TRBJ1-5; D is ambiguous. The CDR3 length is 14 residues. The V end was cut by 4 bases, the J end by 2 bases, with 10 bases between. Germline V CDR1 and CDR2: SGHRS, YFSETQ. The CDR3 coding sequence is TGCGCCAGCAGCCCCCGCGGGGGCAATCAGCCCCAGCATTTT. Translation gives CASSPRGGNQPQHF.